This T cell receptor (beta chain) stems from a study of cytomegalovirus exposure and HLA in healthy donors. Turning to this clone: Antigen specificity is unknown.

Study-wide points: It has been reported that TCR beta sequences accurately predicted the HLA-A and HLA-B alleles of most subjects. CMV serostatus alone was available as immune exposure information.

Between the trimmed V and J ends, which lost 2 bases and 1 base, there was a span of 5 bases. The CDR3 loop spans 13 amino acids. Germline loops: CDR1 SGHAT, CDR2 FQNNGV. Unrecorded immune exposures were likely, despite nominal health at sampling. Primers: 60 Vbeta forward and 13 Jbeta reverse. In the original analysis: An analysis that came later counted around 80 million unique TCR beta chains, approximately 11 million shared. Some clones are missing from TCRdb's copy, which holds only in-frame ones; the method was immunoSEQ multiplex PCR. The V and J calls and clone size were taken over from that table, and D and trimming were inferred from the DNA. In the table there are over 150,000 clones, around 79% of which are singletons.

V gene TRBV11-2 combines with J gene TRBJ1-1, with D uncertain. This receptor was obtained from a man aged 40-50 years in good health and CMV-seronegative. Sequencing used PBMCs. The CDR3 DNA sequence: TGTGCCAGCAGCTTATCGAGGAACACTGAAGCTTTCTTT. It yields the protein CASSLSRNTEAFF.